This TCR beta chain was found in a study of T cell clonotyping in hematopoietic cell transplantation. This CDR3 contains 13 residues. Germline loops: CDR1 SGHDT, CDR2 YYEEEE. The ends lost 0 bases at V and 6 bases at J; junction bases unmatched: 0. The protocol was immunoSEQ multiplex PCR, while the TCRdb copy is restricted to in-frame clones and leaves out a portion. The table records around 5,000 clones, around 27% of them present only once. Blood collection times were about day -28 and days 30, 100, 180 posttransplant. This material consisted of peripheral blood mononuclear cells, taken 180 days after allogeneic stem cell transplant. The chain carries TRBV5-6 and TRBJ1-2; 9 nucleotides line up with TRBD1. This sequence originates from a male patient between 40 and 49 years old who had an allogeneic stem cell transplant from an unrelated donor, so the T cells may come from the graft donor. Some clones in this sample may be carry-over from other donors' samples. As DNA, the CDR3 is TGTGCCAGCAGCTTGGGACAGGGGGATGGCTACACCTTC. It is translated as CASSLGQGDGYTF.